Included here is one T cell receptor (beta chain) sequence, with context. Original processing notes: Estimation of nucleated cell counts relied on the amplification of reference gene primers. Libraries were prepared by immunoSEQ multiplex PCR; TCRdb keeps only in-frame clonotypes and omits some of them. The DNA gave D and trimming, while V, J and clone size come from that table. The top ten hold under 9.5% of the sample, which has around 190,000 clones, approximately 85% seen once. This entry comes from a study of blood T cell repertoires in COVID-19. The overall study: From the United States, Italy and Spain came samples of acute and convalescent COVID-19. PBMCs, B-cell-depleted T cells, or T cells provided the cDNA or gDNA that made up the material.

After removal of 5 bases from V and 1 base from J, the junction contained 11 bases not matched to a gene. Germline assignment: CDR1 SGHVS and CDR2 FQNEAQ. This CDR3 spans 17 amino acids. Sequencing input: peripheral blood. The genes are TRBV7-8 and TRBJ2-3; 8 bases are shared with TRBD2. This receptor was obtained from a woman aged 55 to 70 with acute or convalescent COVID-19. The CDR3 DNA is TGTGCCAGCAGCCCGAGGGGCGGGAGGCCGGGCACAGATACGCAGTATTTT. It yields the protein CASSPRGGRPGTDTQYF.